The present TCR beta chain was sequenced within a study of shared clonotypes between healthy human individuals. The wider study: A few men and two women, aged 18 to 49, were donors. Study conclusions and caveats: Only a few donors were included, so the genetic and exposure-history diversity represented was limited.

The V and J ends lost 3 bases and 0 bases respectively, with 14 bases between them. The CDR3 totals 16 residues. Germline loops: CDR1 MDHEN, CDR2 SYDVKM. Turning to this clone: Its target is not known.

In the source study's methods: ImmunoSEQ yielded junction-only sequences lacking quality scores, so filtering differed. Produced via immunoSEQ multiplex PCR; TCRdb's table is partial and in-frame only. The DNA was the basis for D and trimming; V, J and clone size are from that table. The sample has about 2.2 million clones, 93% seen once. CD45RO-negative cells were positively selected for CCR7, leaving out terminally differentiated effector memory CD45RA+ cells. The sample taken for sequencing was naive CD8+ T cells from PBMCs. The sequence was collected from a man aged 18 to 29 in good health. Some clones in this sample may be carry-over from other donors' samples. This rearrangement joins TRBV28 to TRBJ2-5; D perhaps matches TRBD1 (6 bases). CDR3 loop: CASSFLGASYQETQYF. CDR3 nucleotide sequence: TGTGCCAGCAGTTTCTTGGGGGCCAGCTACCAAGAGACCCAGTACTTC.